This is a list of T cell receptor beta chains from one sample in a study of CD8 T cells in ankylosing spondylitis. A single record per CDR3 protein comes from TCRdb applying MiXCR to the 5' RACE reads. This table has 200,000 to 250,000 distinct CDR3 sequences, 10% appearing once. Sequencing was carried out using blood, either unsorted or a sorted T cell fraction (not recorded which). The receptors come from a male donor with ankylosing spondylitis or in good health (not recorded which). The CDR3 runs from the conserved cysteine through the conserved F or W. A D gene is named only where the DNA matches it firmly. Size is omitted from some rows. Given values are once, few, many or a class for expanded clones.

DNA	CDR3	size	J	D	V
TGCGCCAGCAGCTTGGGGCAGGAGAACTATGGCTACACCTTC	CASSLGQENYGYTF	few	TRBJ1-2	-	TRBV5-1
TGCTGTGCAGAGACAGGCTTAATCCCCATACGCGGCACTGAAGCTTTCTTT	CCAETGLIPIRGTEAFF	-	TRBJ1-1	-	TRBV20-1
TGTGCCTACAGGGGGCGTACAGATACGCAGTATTTT	CAYRGRTDTQYF	many	TRBJ2-3	TRBD1	TRBV11-2
TGCAGTGCTAGAGGACAGGGGGAGCGATCACCCCTCCACTTT	CSARGQGERSPLHF	few	TRBJ1-6	TRBD1	TRBV20-1
TGTGCCAGCACCAGTGCGGGGGGGCTTGATACGCAGTATTTT	CASTSAGGLDTQYF	-	TRBJ2-3	TRBD2	TRBV7-6
TGCGCCAGCAGCTTGGTTACCGGGACCTCTGAAGCTTTCTTT	CASSLVTGTSEAFF	-	TRBJ1-1	-	TRBV5-1
TGTGCCAGCAAAAAAGAACTGAACACTGAAGCTTTCTTT	CASKKELNTEAFF	few	TRBJ1-1	-	TRBV11-2
TGCAGTGCTAGCGTAGATGGGACAGGGGCTAAGCAGCCCCAGCATTTT	CSASVDGTGAKQPQHF	many	TRBJ1-5	TRBD1	TRBV20-1
TGTGCCAGCAGCTCGACACCCGTTAGGGGGACCCAGTACTTC	CASSSTPVRGTQYF	many	TRBJ2-5	-	TRBV5-6
TGCGCCAGCAGCTTGGAGGGTGGGTACATTCAGTACTTC	CASSLEGGYIQYF	many	TRBJ2-4	-	TRBV5-1
TGTGCCAGCAGCTTCGAGGGGGCTCTCCAAGAGACCCAGTACTTC	CASSFEGALQETQYF	few	TRBJ2-5	TRBD1	TRBV7-9
TGTGCCAGCACCGCCGGGACTATCTACAATGAGCAGTTCTTC	CASTAGTIYNEQFF	many	TRBJ2-1	TRBD2	TRBV12-3/TRBV12-4
TGTGCCAGCAGCTCCCCGGGGAACAATGAGCAGTTCTTC	CASSSPGNNEQFF	few	TRBJ2-1	-	TRBV7-3
TGTGCCAGCAGCTCCACAGGGGGCCCTAACTATGGCTACACCTTC	CASSSTGGPNYGYTF	many	TRBJ1-2	TRBD1	TRBV7-2
TGCAGTGCTAGAAGGTTTTTTCCTAGCGGGGGTTCCTACAATGAGCAGTTCTTC	CSARRFFPSGGSYNEQFF	few	TRBJ2-1	TRBD2	TRBV20-1
TGTGCCAGCAGGACCCTCGGGGTACACGATACGCAGTATTTT	CASRTLGVHDTQYF	few	TRBJ2-3	-	TRBV7-2
TGCAGTGCTGAGCCCTCACAGGGGCGGAACGGGGAGCTGTTTTTT	CSAEPSQGRNGELFF	many	TRBJ2-2	TRBD1	TRBV20-1